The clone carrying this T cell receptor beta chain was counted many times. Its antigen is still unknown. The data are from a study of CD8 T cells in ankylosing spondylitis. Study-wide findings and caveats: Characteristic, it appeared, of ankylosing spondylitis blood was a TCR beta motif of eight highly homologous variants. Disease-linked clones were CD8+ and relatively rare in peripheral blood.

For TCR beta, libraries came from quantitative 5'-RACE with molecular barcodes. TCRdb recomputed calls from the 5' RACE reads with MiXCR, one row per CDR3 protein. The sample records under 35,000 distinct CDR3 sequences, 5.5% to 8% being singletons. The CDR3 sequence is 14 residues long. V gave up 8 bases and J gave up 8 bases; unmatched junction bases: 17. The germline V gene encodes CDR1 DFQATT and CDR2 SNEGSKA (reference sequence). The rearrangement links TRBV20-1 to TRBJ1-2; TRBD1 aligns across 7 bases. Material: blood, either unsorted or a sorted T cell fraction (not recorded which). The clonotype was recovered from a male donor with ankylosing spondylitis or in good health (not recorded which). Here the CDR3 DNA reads TGCAGTTCACCCACCCGGGGACAGTCCTTAGGCTACACCTTC. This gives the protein CSSPTRGQSLGYTF.